Listed below are T cell receptor beta chains from one sample, sequenced in a study of response to subunit inactivated influenza vaccine. One entry per CDR3 protein, called by TCRdb with MiXCR from the RT-PCR reads. The sample includes about 480,000 distinct CDR3 sequences, approximately 13% of them seen just once. Source: PBMCs from blood, taken more than 35 days after vaccination. The receptors shown here come from a man aged 45-60 years who received an inactivated influenza vaccine. Both conserved end residues are part of each CDR3. Fields, in order: V gene, clone size, D gene, J gene, CDR3 protein, CDR3 DNA. A D gene is named only where the DNA matches it firmly. Expanded clones are given a class, and other clones once, few, many or no size at all.

>TRBV6-6|many|TRBD1|TRBJ2-7
CASTDRGYEQYF
TGTGCCAGCACTGACAGGGGATACGAGCAGTACTTC
>TRBV4-2|few|NA|TRBJ2-2
CASSQEMGGYTGELFF
TGTGCCAGCAGCCAAGAGATGGGGGGCTATACCGGGGAGCTGTTTTTT
>TRBV12-3/TRBV12-4|few|NA|TRBJ1-1
CASSPGYEAFF
TGTGCCAGCAGTCCAGGTTATGAAGCTTTCTTT
>TRBV4-3|few|TRBD1|TRBJ1-2
CASSQVSGTGLYGYTF
TGCGCCAGCAGCCAAGTATCCGGGACAGGGTTATATGGCTACACCTTC
>TRBV20-1|many|NA|TRBJ2-5
CSAVTPRETQYF
TGCAGTGCCGTAACCCCCCGTGAGACCCAGTACTTC
>TRBV10-3|few|NA|TRBJ1-2
CAISNRPGNYGYTF
TGTGCCATCAGCAATAGGCCCGGGAACTATGGCTACACCTTC
>TRBV2|NA|NA|TRBJ1-6
CASSETYNSPLHF
TGTGCCAGCAGTGAAACCTATAATTCACCCCTCCACTTT
>TRBV28|NA|NA|TRBJ2-5
CASSSDSSYQETQYF
TGTGCCAGCAGTTCCGATTCCTCGTACCAAGAGACCCAGTACTTC
>TRBV5-1|many|NA|TRBJ2-2
CASSLGQSGELFF
TGCGCCAGCAGCTTGGGGCAGTCCGGGGAGCTGTTTTTT
>TRBV7-9|NA|TRBD1|TRBJ2-3
CASSPGQATDTQYF
TGTGCCAGCAGCCCGGGACAGGCTACAGATACGCAGTATTTT
>TRBV28|few|NA|TRBJ2-1
CASSFSTNEQFF
TGTGCCAGCAGTTTCTCCACGAATGAGCAGTTCTTC
>TRBV2|NA|TRBD2|TRBJ2-1
CASSPLAGVPLGEQFF
TGTGCCAGCAGTCCTCTAGCGGGAGTTCCCCTCGGCGAGCAGTTCTTC
>TRBV4-3|few|NA|TRBJ2-4
CASSQDSGAGGNIQYF
TGCGCCAGCAGCCAAGATAGCGGGGCAGGGGGAAACATTCAGTACTTC
>TRBV5-1|NA|NA|TRBJ2-5
CASSFFEAASQETQYF
TGCGCCAGCAGCTTTTTCGAGGCTGCCTCACAAGAGACCCAGTACTTC
>TRBV4-3|many|TRBD2|TRBJ2-5
CASSQAILAGDWETQYF
TGCGCCAGCAGCCAAGCCATACTAGCGGGGGATTGGGAGACCCAGTACTTC
>TRBV7-9|NA|NA|TRBJ1-5
CASNLGTGNQPQHF
TGTGCCAGCAACTTGGGAACAGGCAATCAGCCCCAGCATTTT
>TRBV10-3|NA|NA|TRBJ2-5
CAISESSVGETQYF
TGTGCCATCAGTGAGTCGTCCGTGGGAGAGACCCAGTACTTC
>TRBV6-1|many|TRBD1|TRBJ1-1
CASSGQGYTEAFF
TGTGCCAGCAGTGGACAGGGCTACACTGAAGCTTTCTTT
>TRBV5-4|NA|NA|TRBJ2-1
CAVGSLQNEQFF
TGTGCCGTCGGATCGCTCCAGAATGAGCAGTTCTTC
>TRBV12-3/TRBV12-4|NA|NA|TRBJ2-7
CASSLEQGRYEQYF
TGTGCCAGCAGTTTGGAACAGGGGAGGTACGAGCAGTACTTC
>TRBV10-3|few|NA|TRBJ2-7
CAIREQGYEQYF
TGTGCCATCAGGGAACAGGGCTACGAGCAGTACTTC
>TRBV29-1|many|TRBD2|TRBJ2-2
CSVKGTSGGNTGELFF
TGCAGCGTGAAGGGGACTAGCGGGGGGAACACCGGGGAGCTGTTTTTT
>TRBV20-1|many|NA|TRBJ1-2
CSARRPDGDKASGYTF
TGCAGTGCTAGACGCCCCGACGGGGATAAGGCATCTGGCTACACCTTC
>TRBV2|NA|NA|TRBJ2-2
CASGEGGLGTGELFF
TGTGCCAGCGGCGAAGGGGGTTTGGGCACCGGGGAGCTGTTTTTT
>TRBV4-3|many|TRBD2|TRBJ2-1
CASSQLAGAEFSSYNEQFF
TGCGCCAGCAGCCAGCTAGCGGGGGCCGAATTTAGCTCCTACAATGAGCAGTTCTTC
>TRBV29-1|NA|TRBD1|TRBJ1-4
CSTRDSNEKLFF
TGCAGCACCCGGGACAGTAATGAAAAACTGTTTTTT
>TRBV4-1|few|NA|TRBJ1-4
CASSGAEGISTNEKLFF
TGCGCCAGCAGCGGGGCGGAGGGGATCTCAACTAATGAAAAACTGTTTTTT
>TRBV20-1|NA|NA|TRBJ1-1
CSASVTQGKTEAFF
TGCAGTGCTAGTGTAACCCAGGGGAAGACTGAAGCTTTCTTT
>TRBV30|NA|NA|TRBJ2-5
CAWSETLFLYGQYF
TGTGCCTGGAGTGAGACCCTATTCCTCTATGGCCAGTACTTC
>TRBV11-2|NA|NA|TRBJ1-2
CASRYTPARDPTNYGYTF
TGTGCCAGCAGGTATACTCCGGCCCGGGACCCGACTAACTATGGCTACACCTTC
>TRBV20-1|NA|NA|TRBJ2-7
CSARDPPEATSEQYF
TGCAGTGCTAGAGATCCCCCCGAAGCTACTAGCGAGCAGTACTTC
>TRBV2|once|NA|TRBJ2-5
CASTSRWDALGTQYF
TGTGCCAGCACGTCGCGGTGGGACGCTCTGGGGACCCAGTACTTC
>TRBV20-1|NA|NA|TRBJ2-7
CSAGEMGRNTYEQYF
TGCAGTGCTGGAGAGATGGGGCGAAATACCTACGAGCAGTACTTC
>TRBV2|few|NA|TRBJ2-2
CASRLQTLRVGELFF
TGTGCCAGCAGGCTCCAAACTTTAAGGGTCGGGGAGCTGTTTTTT
>TRBV5-6|NA|NA|TRBJ2-1
CASSQEATGRGNEQFF
TGTGCCAGCAGCCAGGAAGCGACAGGACGGGGCAATGAGCAGTTCTTC
>TRBV6-2/TRBV6-3|few|NA|TRBJ2-3
CASSYGTGRDTQYF
TGTGCCAGCAGTTATGGAACAGGGAGAGATACGCAGTATTTT
>TRBV12-2|few|NA|TRBJ2-7
CASRSAGEDEQYF
TGTGCAAGTCGCTCCGCGGGCGAGGACGAGCAGTACTTC